The 15 T cell receptor beta chains listed next were all sequenced from one sample in a study of T-cell memory formation after mild COVID-19. TCRdb passed the 5' RACE reads through MiXCR, listing each CDR3 protein once. The table records more than 250,000 distinct CDR3 sequences, approximately 15% of them present only once. Sample: PBMCs or a T cell subset sorted from them (not recorded which). The receptors come from a man younger than 30 who had mild COVID-19 (a few samples of this study predate the infection). Cell type and time point are not known.

For the CDR3, the DNA is TGTGCCAGCAGTTTATCAGCCCTGCGGCCGGAAAAACTGTTTTTT. This translates into CASSLSALRPEKLFF. The chain joins TRBV27 to TRBJ1-4, with D unresolved. The length of the CDR3 is 15 residues. V was shortened by 0 bases and J by 8 bases, with 13 bases between the two germline ends. The V gene's germline CDR1 is MNHEY and CDR2 SMNVEV (reference sequence).

The chain carries TRBV7-3 and TRBJ2-1; 10 nucleotides align to TRBD2. Germline V lookup: CDR1 SGHTA, CDR2 FQGTGA. The CDR3 totals 17 residues. With V trimmed by 5 bases and J by 1 base, 8 bases remained unmatched. CDR3 coding DNA: TGTGCCAGCAGCCTCCGCGATAGCGGGGGGTCCTACAATGAGCAGTTCTTC. This sequence encodes CASSLRDSGGSYNEQFF.

V gene TRBV4-3 combines with J gene TRBJ2-6; D remains unclear. V was trimmed by 2 bases and J by 4 bases, leaving 12 bases between them. The CDR3 has 16 residues. Germline-derived CDR1 and CDR2 are LGHNA and YSLEER. The CDR3 loop reads CASSQMPGAGANVLTF. The CDR3 DNA follows: TGCGCCAGCAGCCAAATGCCGGGCGCGGGGGCCAACGTCCTGACTTTC.

This chain uses TRBV18 with TRBJ2-3; D is unresolved. The V gene lost 6 bases and the J gene lost 5 bases, with 9 bases spanning the gap. Germline assignment: CDR1 KGHSH and CDR2 LQKENI. There are 12 residues in the CDR3. The CDR3 spells CASSPLGDTQYF. CDR3 DNA sequence: TGTGCCAGCTCGCCCCTGGGAGATACGCAGTATTTT. Variable domain in full (rest from reference TRBV18 and TRBJ2-3): NAGVMQNPRHLVRRRGQEARLRCSPMKGHSHVYWYRQLPEEGLKFMVYLQKENIIDESGMPKERFSAEFPKEGPSILRIQQVVRGDSAAYFCASSPLGDTQYFGPGTRLTVL.

CDR3 sequence: CGDFSGEYQETQYF. CDR3 DNA sequence: TGTGGCGATTTTAGCGGGGAGTACCAAGAGACCCAGTACTTC. The V call is TRBV27, the J call TRBJ2-5, with 8 bases matching TRBD2. CDR1 and CDR2 from the germline V gene are MNHEY and SMNVEV (reference sequence). The CDR3 sequence is 14 residues long.

The chain links TRBV5-4 to TRBJ2-3; 11 positions agree with TRBD2. CDR3 length equals 16 residues. V gave up 1 base and J gave up 3 bases; unmatched junction bases: 4. Germline CDR1 SGHNT, CDR2 YYREEE (reference sequence). The DNA for the CDR3 is TGTGCCAGCAGCTTGACTAGCGGGGGCACTACAGATACGCAGTATTTT. Its translation is CASSLTSGGTTDTQYF.

There are many counts of this clonotype. The chain employs TRBV25-1 and TRBJ2-1; 11 bases fit TRBD2. The CDR3 is 15 amino acids. Per germline, CDR1 MGHDK and CDR2 SYGVNS. Germline trimming cut 8 bases from V and 6 bases from J; bases unmatched to any gene: 9. CDR3 protein: CASDTLAGGLNEQFF. The CDR3, as DNA: TGTGCCAGCGACACCTTAGCGGGGGGGCTCAATGAGCAGTTCTTC.

In this sample, this clonotype turned up a few times. The V call is TRBV5-1, the J call TRBJ2-3; 8 nucleotides line up with TRBD1. This CDR3 contains 13 residues. Germline V CDR1 and CDR2: SGHRS, YFSETQ. The trim removed 3 bases at V and 11 bases at J, leaving 8 bases unmatched. As DNA, the CDR3 is TGCGCCAGCAGCTGGGGGACAGGAGAAGGGCAGTATTTT. Its translation: CASSWGTGEGQYF.

The chain joins TRBV12-3 or TRBV12-4 to TRBJ2-3, with 10 bases that match TRBD2. The CDR3 is 15 residues long. Losses at the gene ends were 5 bases for V and 7 bases for J; bases not matched to a gene: 9. The DNA of the CDR3 is TGTGCCAGCAGTCCCCTAGCGGGGGCGGTTAATACGCAGTATTTT. This gives the protein CASSPLAGAVNTQYF.

This clonotype has more than one count but fewer than ten. The rearrangement joins TRBV7-2 to TRBJ2-1; 9 bases agree with TRBD2. Germline V gene data show CDR1 as SGHTA and CDR2 as FQGNSA. This CDR3 is 13 amino acids long. J gave up 9 bases and V 9 bases, and 9 bases lay outside the gene matches. CDR3 sequence: CASRRGGRGEQFF. Here the CDR3 DNA reads TGTGCCAGTCGGCGGGGGGGAAGGGGTGAGCAGTTCTTC.

This clonotype was observed many times. The gene calls are TRBV3-1 and TRBJ2-3; no clear D gene. Germline loops: CDR1 LGHDT, CDR2 YNNKEL (reference sequence). The length of the CDR3 is 12 residues. V was clipped by 2 bases and J by 3 bases, with 3 bases between them. In DNA, the CDR3 is TGTGCCAGCAGCCAAATTACAGATACGCAGTATTTT. Its translation: CASSQITDTQYF.

This clonotype was observed a few times. This chain links TRBV29-1 with TRBJ2-3; 14 bases align to TRBD2. The CDR3 loop spans 15 amino acids. Germline CDR1 is SQVTM and CDR2 is ANQGSEA. V gave up 3 bases and J gave up 7 bases; unmatched junction bases: 6. The CDR3 DNA is TGCAGCGTTGAGTGGACTAGCGGGGGGATATATACGCAGTATTTT. It is translated as CSVEWTSGGIYTQYF.

The genes are TRBV19 and TRBJ2-5; unclear D gene. Per the germline V gene, CDR1 is LNHDA and CDR2 is SQIVND (reference sequence). Trimming took off 4 bases at V and 4 bases at J, with 13 bases between the two ends. This CDR3 contains 14 residues. The CDR3 loop reads CASSTVGLLETQYF. CDR3 nucleotides: TGTGCCAGTAGTACGGTGGGTTTGTTAGAGACCCAGTACTTC.

This clonotype has only a few counts. The V and J genes are TRBV7-9 and TRBJ2-3; no reliable D call. V lost 5 bases and J 1 base, leaving 7 bases between the germline ends. CDR1 is SEHNR and CDR2 is FQNEAQ in the germline V gene (reference sequence). The CDR3 is 13 amino acids. CDR3 region: CASSDIRTDTQYF. The CDR3 region has the DNA TGTGCCAGCAGCGACATACGCACAGATACGCAGTATTTT.

This chain connects TRBV5-6 to TRBJ1-1, with 7 bases aligning to TRBD1. The V and J ends lost 4 bases and 0 bases, in that order; junction bases with no gene match: 6. The CDR3 spans 15 residues. Germline V gives CDR1 SGHDT, CDR2 YYEEEE. As DNA, the CDR3 is TGTGCCAGCAGCGAGAGACAGGGCATGAACACTGAAGCTTTCTTT. It encodes CASSERQGMNTEAFF.